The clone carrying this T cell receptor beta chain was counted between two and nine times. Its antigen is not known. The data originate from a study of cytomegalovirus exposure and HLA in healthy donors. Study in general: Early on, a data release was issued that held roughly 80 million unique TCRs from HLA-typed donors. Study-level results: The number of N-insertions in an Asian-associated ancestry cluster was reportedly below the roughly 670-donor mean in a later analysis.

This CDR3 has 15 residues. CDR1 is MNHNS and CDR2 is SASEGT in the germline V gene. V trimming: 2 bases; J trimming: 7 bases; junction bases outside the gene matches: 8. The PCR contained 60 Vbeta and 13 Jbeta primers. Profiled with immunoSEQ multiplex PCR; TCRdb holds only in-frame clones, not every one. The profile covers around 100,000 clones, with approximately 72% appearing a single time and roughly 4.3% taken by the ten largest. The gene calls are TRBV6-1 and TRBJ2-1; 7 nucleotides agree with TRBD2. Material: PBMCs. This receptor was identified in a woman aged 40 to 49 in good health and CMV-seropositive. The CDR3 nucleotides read TGTGCCAGCAGTGAATCGGGGGAGGGCCATAATGAGCAGTTCTTC. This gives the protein CASSESGEGHNEQFF.